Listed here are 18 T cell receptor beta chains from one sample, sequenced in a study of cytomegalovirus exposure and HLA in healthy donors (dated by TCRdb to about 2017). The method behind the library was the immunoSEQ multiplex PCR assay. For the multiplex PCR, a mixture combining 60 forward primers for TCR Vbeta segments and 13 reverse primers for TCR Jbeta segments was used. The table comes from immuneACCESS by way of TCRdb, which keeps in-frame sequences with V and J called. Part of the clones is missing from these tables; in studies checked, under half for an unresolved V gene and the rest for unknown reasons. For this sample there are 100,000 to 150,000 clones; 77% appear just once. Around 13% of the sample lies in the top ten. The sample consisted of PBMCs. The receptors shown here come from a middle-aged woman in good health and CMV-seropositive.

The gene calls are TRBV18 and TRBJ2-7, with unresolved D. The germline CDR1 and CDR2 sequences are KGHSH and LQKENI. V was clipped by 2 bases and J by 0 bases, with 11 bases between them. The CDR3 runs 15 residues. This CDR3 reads CASSPSSRSSYEQYF. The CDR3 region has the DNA TGTGCCAGCTCACCATCGAGTAGAAGCTCCTACGAGCAGTACTTC. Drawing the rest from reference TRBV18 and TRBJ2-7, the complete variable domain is NAGVMQNPRHLVRRRGQEARLRCSPMKGHSHVYWYRQLPEEGLKFMVYLQKENIIDESGMPKERFSAEFPKEGPSILRIQQVVRGDSAAYFCASSPSSRSSYEQYFGPGTRLTVT.

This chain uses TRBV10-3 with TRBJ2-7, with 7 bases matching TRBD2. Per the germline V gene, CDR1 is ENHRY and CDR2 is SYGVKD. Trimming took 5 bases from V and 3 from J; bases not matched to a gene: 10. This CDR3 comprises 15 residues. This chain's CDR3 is CAISKDGSGGYEQYF. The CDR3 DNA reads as TGTGCCATCAGTAAAGACGGGTCGGGAGGCTACGAGCAGTACTTC.

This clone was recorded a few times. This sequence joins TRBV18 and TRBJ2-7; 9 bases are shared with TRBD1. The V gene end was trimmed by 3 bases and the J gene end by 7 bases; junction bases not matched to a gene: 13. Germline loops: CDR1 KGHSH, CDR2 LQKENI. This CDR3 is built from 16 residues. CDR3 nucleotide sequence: TGTGCCAGCTCACCGTGGGGACAGGGCATACCTAGGGAGCAGTACTTC. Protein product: CASSPWGQGIPREQYF.

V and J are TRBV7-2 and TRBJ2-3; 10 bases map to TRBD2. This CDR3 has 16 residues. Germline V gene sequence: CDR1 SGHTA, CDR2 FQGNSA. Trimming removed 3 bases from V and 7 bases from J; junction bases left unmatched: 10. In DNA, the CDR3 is TGTGCCAGCAGCTTGGCCGGGACTAGCGTATTGTATACGCAGTATTTT. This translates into CASSLAGTSVLYTQYF.

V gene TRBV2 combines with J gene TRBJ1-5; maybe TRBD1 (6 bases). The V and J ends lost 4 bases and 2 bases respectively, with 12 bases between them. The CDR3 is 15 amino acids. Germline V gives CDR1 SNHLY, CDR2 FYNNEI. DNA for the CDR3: TGTGCCAGCAGTGGGAACAGGGTCGGCAATCAGCCCCAGCATTTT. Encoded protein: CASSGNRVGNQPQHF.

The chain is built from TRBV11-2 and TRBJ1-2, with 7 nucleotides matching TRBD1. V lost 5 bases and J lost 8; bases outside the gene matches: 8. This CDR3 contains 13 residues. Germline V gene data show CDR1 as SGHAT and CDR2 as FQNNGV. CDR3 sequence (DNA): TGTGCCAGCAGCCCGTATAGGGGGCGCGGCTACACCTTC. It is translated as CASSPYRGRGYTF.

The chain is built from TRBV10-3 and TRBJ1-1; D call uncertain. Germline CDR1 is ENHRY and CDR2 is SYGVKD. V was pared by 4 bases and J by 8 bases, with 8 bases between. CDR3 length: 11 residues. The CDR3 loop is CAISVGREAFF. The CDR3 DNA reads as TGTGCCATCAGTGTGGGGAGGGAAGCTTTCTTT.

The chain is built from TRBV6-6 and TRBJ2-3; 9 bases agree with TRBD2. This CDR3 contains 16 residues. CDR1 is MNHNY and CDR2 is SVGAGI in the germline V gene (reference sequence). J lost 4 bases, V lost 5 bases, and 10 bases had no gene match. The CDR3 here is CASSPRVAGVSDTQYF. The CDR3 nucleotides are TGTGCCAGCAGTCCCCGGGTAGCGGGGGTTTCAGATACGCAGTATTTT.

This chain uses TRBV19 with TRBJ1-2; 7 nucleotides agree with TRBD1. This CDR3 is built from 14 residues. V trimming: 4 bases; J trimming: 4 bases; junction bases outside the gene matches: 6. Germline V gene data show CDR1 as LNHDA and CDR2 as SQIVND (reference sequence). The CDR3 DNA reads TGTGCCAGTAGTAAGGGGACAGCACTCTATGGCTACACCTTC. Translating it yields CASSKGTALYGYTF.

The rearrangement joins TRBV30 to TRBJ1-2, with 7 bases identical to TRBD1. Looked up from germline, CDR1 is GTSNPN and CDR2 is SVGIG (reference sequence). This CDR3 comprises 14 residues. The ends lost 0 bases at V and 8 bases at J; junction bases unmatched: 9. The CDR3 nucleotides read TGTGCCTGGAGTGTACCGGGCAGGGGGAACGGCTACACCTTC. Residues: CAWSVPGRGNGYTF.

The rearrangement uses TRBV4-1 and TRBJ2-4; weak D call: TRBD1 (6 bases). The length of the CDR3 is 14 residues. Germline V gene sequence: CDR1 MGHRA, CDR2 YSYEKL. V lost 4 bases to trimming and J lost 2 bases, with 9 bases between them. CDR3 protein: CASSLDRTKNIQYF. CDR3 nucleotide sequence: TGCGCCAGCAGCCTCGACAGGACCAAAAACATTCAGTACTTC.

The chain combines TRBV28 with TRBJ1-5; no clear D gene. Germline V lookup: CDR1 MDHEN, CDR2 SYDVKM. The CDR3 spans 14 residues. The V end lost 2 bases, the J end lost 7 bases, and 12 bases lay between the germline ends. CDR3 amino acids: CASSLTQKFQPQHF. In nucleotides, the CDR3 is TGTGCCAGCAGTTTAACCCAGAAGTTCCAGCCCCAGCATTTT. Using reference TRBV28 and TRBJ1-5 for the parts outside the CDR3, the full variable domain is DVKVTQSSRYLVKRTGEKVFLECVQDMDHENMFWYRQDPGLGLRLIYFSYDVKMKEKGDIPEGYSVSREKKERFSLILESASTNQTSMYLCASSLTQKFQPQHFGDGTRLSIL.

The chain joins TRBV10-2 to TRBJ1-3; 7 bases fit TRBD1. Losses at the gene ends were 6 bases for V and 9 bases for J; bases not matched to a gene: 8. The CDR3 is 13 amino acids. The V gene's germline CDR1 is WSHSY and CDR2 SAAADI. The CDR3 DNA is TGCGCCAGCAGAGACAGGGAGCCAACCACCATATATTTT. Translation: CASRDREPTTIYF.

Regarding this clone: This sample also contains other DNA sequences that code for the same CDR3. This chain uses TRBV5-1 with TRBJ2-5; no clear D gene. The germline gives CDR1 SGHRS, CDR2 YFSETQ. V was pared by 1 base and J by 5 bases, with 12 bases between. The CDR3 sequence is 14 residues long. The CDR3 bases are TGCGCCAGCAGCTTGAATCCGGGTCAGGAGACCCAGTACTTC. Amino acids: CASSLNPGQETQYF.

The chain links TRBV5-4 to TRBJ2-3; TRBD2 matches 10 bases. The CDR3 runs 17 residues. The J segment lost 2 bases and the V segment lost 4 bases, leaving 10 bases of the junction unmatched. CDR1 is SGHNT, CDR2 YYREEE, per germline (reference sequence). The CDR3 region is CASSRRPSGSNTDTQYF. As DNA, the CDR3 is TGTGCCAGCAGCCGTCGCCCTAGCGGGAGTAACACAGATACGCAGTATTTT.

The CDR3: CASSLEAPTEAFF. CDR3 bases: TGTGCCAGCAGTTTAGAGGCTCCCACTGAAGCTTTCTTT. The chain couples TRBV6-6 to TRBJ1-1; D uncertain. Trimming cost V 4 bases and J 4 bases, with 10 bases left between them. From germline, CDR1 is MNHNY and CDR2 SVGAGI (reference sequence). The CDR3 sequence is 13 residues long.

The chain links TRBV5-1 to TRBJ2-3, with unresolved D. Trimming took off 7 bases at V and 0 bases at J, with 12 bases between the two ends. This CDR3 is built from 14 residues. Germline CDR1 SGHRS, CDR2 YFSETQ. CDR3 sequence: CASARRLSTDTQYF. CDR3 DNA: TGCGCCAGCGCTCGGCGGTTAAGCACAGATACGCAGTATTTT.

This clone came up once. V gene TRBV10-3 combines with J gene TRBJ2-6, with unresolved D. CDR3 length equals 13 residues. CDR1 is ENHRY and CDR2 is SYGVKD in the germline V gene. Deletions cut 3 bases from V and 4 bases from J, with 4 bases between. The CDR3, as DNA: TGTGCCATCAGTGAACGGGGGGCCAACGTCCTGACTTTC. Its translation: CAISERGANVLTF.